This entry describes one T cell receptor (beta chain). The antigen is undetermined. The source of the sample is a study of early T cells in non-severe SARS-CoV-2 infection. Across the whole study: Sequencing of bulk RNA from unsorted whole blood was done, without chain pairing.

MiXCR was run by TCRdb on the 5' RACE reads, yielding one entry per CDR3 protein. The sample consists of about 47,000 distinct CDR3 sequences, roughly 10% of them appearing once. Germline V lookup: CDR1 SGHAT, CDR2 FQNNGV. Trimming removed 5 bases at V and 7 bases at J, with 15 bases between. The CDR3 has 14 amino acids. Notes on the study in general: The matching step, a VDJdb search, favored anti-spike CD8 responses and missed private and CD4 specificities.

The sequencing used whole blood, collected at baseline. The rearrangement uses TRBV11-2 and TRBJ2-1; D may correspond to TRBD1 or TRBD2 (5 bases each). This TCR was sampled from an adult who was a healthcare worker with PCR-confirmed SARS-CoV-2 infection or an uninfected control (not recorded which). The CDR3 protein is CASSTDRGGNEQFF. In DNA form, the CDR3 reads TGTGCCAGCAGCACGGACCGGGGCGGGAATGAGCAGTTCTTC.